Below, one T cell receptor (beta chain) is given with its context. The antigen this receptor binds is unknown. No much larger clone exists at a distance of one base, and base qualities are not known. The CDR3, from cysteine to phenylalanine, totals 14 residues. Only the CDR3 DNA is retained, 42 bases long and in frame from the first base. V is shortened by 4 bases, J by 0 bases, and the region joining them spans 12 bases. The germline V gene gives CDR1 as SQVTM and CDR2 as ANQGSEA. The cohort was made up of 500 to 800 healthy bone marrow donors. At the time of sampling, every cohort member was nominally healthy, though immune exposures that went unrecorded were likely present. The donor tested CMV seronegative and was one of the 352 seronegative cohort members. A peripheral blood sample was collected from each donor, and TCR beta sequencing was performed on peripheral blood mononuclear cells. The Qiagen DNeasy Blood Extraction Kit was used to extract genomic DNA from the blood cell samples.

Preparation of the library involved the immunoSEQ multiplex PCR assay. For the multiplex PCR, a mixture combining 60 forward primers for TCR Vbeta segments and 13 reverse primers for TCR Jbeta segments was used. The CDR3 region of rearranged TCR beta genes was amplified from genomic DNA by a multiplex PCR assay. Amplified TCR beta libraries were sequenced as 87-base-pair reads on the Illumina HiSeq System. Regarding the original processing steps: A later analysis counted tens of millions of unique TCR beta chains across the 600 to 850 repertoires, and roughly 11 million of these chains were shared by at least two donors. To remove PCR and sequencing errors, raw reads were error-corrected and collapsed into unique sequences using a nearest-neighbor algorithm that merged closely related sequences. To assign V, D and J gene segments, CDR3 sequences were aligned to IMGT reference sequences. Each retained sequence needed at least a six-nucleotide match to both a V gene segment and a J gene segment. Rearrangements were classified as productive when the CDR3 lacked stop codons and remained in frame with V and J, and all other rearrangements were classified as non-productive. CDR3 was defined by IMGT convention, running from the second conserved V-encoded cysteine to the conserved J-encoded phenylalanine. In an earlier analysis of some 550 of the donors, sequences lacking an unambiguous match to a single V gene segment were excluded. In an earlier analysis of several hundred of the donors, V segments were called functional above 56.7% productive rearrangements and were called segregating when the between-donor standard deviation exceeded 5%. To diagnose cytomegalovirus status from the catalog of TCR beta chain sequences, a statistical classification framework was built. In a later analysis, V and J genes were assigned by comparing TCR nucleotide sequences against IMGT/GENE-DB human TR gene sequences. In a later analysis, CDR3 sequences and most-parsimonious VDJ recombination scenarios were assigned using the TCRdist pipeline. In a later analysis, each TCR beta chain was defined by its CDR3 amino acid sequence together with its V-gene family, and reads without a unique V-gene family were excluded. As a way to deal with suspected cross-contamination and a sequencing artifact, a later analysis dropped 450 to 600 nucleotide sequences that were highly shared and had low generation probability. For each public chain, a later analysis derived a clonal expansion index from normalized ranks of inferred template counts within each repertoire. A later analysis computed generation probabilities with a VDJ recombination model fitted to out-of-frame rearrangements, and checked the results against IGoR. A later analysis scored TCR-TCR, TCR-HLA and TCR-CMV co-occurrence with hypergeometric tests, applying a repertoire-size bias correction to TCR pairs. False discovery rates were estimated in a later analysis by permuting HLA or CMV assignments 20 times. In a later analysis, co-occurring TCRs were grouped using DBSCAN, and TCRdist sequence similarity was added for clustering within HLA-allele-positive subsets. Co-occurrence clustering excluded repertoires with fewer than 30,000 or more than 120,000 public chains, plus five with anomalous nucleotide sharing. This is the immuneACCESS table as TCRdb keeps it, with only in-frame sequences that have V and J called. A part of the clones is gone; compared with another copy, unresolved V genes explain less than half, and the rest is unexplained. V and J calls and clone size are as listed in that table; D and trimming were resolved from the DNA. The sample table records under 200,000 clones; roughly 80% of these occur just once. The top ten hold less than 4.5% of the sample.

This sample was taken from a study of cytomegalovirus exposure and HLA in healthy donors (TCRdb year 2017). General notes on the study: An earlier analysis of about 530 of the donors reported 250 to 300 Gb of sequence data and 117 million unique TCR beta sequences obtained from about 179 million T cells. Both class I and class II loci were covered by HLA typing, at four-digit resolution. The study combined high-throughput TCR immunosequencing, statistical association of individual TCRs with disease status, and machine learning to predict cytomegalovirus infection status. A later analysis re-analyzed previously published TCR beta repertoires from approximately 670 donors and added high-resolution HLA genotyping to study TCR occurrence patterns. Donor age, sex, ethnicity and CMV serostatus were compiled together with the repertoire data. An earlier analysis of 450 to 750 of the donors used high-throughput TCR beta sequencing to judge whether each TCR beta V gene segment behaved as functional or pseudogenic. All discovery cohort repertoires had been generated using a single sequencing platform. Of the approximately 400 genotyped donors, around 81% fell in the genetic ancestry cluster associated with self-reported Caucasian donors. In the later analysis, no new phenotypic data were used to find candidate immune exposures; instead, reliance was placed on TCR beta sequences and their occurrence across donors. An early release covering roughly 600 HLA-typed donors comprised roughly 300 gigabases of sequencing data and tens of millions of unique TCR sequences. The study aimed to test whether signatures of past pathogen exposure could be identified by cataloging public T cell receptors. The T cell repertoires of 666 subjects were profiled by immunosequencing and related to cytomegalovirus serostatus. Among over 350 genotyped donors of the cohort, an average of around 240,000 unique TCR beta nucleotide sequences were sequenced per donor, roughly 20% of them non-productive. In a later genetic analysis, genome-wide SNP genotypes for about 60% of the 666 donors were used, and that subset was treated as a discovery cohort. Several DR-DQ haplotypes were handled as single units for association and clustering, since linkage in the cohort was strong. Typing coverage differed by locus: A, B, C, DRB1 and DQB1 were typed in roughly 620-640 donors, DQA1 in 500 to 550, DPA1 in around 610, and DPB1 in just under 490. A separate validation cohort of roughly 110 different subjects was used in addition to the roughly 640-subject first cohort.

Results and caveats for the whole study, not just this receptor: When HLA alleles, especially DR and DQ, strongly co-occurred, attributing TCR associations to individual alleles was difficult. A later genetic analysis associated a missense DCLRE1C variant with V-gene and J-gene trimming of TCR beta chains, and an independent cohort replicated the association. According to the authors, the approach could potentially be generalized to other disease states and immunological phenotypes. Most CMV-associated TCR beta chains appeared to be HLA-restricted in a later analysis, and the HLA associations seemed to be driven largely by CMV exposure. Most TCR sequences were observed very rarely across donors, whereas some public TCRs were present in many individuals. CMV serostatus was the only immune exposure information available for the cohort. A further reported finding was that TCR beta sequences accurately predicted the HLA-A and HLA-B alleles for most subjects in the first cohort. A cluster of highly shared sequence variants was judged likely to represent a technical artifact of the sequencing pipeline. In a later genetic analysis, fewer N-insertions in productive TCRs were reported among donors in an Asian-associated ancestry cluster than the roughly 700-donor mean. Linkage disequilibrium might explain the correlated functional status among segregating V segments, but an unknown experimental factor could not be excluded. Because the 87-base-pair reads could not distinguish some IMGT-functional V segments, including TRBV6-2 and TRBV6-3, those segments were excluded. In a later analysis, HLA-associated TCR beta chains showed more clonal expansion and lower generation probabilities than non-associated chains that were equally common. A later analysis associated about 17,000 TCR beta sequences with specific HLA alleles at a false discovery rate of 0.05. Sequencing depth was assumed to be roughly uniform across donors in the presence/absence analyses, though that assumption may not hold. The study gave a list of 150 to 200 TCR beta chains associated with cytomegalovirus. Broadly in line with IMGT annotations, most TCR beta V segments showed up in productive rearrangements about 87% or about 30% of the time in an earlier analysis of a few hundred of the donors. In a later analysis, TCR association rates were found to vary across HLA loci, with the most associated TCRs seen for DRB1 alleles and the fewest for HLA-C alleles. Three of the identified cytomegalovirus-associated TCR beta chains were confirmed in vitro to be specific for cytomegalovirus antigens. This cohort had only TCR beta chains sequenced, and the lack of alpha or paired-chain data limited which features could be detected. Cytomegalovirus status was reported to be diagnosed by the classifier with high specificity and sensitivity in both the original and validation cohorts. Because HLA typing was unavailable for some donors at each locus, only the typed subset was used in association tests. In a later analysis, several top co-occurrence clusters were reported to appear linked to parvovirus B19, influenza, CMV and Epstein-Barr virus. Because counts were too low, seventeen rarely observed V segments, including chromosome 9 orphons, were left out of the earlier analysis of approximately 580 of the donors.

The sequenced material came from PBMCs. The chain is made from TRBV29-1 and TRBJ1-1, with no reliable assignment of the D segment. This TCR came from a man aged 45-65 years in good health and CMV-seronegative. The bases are TGCAGCGTTGGGCCCCTCCGTATGAACACTGAAGCTTTCTTT. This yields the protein CSVGPLRMNTEAFF. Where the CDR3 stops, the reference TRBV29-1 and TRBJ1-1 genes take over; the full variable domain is SAVISQKPSRDICQRGTSLTIQCQVDSQVTMMFWYRQQPGQSLTLIATANQGSEATYESGFVIDKFPISRPNLTFSTLTVSNMSPEDSSIYLCSVGPLRMNTEAFFGQGTRLTVV.